The sequence of this TCR beta chain was determined in a study of T-cell reconstitution after alpha-beta-depleted transplantation in children (dated by TCRdb to the mid-2010s). Notes on the research overall: T-cell immune reconstitution after TCRalphabeta/CD19-depleted allogeneic hematopoietic cell transplantation in children was quantitatively tracked in the study by means of TCR repertoire profiling.

Reading the germline V gene (reference sequence) gives CDR1 LGHDT and CDR2 YNNKEL. The CDR3 starts with the cysteine, ends with the phenylalanine, and has 15 residues. Just CDR3 DNA is preserved here, 45 bases in frame from base 1. V is reduced by 5 bases and J by 8 bases, leaving a spacing of 19 bases between them. The paper as a whole reports these results and caveats: The frequencies of hyperexpanded clones fell over the following months, and after one year, T-cell counts and TCRbeta diversity were mostly attributed to newly produced T cells. About two months after transplant, the apparently early recovery of alphabetaT-cell counts reportedly depended on just several hundred clones that had expanded rapidly and came from non-depleted graft cells. In some patients, the high TCRbeta diversity seen at day 60 was put down to recipient T cells and intrathymic progenitors that had survived conditioning.

In regard to this clonotype: The antigen this receptor binds is unknown. Base qualities are not at hand, and no much larger clone is one base apart.

The library was produced with PCR. Sequencing relied on an Illumina HiSeq 2500. Molecular barcoding was employed in the preparation of TCR libraries, with unique molecular identifiers being used to normalize TCRbeta repertoire quantification. The public sequencing data were trimmed at Q25 with fastp and processed into clonotypes with MiXCR by TCRdb, which kept only in-frame beta chains. For every CDR3 protein sequence, its rows merge into one entry that carries the most common genes and DNA. The sample table shows 400,000 to 450,000 distinct CDR3 sequences, and 43% are seen once. 27% of the sample is held by the ten biggest clonotypes. This specimen's treatment or condition label, interpreted: allogeneic hematopoietic cell transplantation with graft depleted of TCRalphabeta T cells and CD19 B cells. Transplant recipients were children who received TCRalphabeta/CD19-depleted allogeneic hematopoietic cell grafts.

The chain uses TRBV3-1 and TRBJ2-1; tentative D gene TRBD1, with 5 bases matching. The source material was PBMCs, sampled before TCRalphabeta/CD19-depleted stem cell transplant. The clonotype comes from a girl aged 2-10 years with aplastic anemia, due to receive a stem cell transplant. The CDR3 region has the sequence CASSYRAGPKDEQFF. The nucleotide sequence is given as TGTGCCAGCAGCTACCGCGCAGGGCCCAAGGATGAGCAGTTCTTC.